Below, one TCR beta chain is given with its context. Its target is not known. V was pared by 4 bases and J by 7 bases, with 10 bases of the junction left unmatched. The CDR3 runs to 14 residues. CDR1 and CDR2 from the germline V gene are SQVTM and ANQGSEA. The PCR contained 60 Vbeta and 13 Jbeta primers. Libraries were prepared by immunoSEQ multiplex PCR; TCRdb keeps only in-frame clonotypes and omits some of them. The data contain about 130,000 clones, 81% of them seen just once; the ten biggest clones take up approximately 4%. The data originate from a study of cytomegalovirus exposure and HLA in healthy donors. Overall study findings and caveats: In an earlier analysis, about 87% or about 30%: the productive usage of most TCR beta V segments.

This TCR derives from a man between 18 and 35 years old in good health and CMV-seropositive. The sample comprised PBMCs. The genes are TRBV29-1 and TRBJ2-1; 7 bases align to TRBD1. The CDR3 spells CSVASGGVGNEQFF. The CDR3 DNA reads as TGCAGCGTTGCATCAGGGGGTGTGGGGAATGAGCAGTTCTTC.